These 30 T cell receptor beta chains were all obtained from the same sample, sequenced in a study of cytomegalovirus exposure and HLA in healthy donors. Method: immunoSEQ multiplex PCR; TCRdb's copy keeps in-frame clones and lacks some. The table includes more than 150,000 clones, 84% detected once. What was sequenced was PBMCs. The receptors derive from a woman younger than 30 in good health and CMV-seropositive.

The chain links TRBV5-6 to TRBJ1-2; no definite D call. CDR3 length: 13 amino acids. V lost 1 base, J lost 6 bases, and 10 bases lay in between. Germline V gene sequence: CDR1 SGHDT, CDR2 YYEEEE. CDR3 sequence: CASSLFPGDGYTF. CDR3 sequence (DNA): TGTGCCAGCAGCTTGTTCCCCGGGGATGGCTACACCTTC.

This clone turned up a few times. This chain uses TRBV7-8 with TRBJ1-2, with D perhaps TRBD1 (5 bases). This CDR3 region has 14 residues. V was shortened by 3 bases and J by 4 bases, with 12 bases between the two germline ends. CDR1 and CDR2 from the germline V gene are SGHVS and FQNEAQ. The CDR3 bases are TGTGCCAGCAGCTTGTCTCCGCAGGGCTATGGCTACACCTTC. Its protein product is CASSLSPQGYGYTF.

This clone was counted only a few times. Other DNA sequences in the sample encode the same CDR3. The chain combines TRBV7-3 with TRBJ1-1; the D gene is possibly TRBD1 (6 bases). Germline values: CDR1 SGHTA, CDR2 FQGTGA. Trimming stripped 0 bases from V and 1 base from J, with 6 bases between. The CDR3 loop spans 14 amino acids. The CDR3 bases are TGTGCCAGCAGCTTAACAGGGGGGAACACTGAAGCTTTCTTT. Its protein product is CASSLTGGNTEAFF.

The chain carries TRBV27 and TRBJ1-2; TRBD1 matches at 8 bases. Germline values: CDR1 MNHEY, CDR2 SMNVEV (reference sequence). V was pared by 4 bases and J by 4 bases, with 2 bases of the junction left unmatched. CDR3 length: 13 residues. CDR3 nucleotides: TGTGCCAGCAGTTCGGACAGGGTCTATGGCTACACCTTC. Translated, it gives CASSSDRVYGYTF.

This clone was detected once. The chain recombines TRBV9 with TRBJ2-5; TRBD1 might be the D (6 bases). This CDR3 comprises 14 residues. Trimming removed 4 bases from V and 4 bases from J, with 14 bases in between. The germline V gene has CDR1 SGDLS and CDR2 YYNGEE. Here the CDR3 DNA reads TGTGCCAGCAGCTTAGAGACAGGACGAGAGACCCAGTACTTC. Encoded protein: CASSLETGRETQYF.

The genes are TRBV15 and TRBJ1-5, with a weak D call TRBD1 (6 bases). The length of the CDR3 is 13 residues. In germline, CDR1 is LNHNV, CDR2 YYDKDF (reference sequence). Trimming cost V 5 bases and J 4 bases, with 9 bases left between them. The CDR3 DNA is TGTGCCACCAGCTGGGACATTAATCAGCCCCAGCATTTT. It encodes CATSWDINQPQHF. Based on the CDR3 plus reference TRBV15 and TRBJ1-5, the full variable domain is DAMVIQNPRYQVTQFGKPVTLSCSQTLNHNVMYWYQQKSSQAPKLLFHYYDKDFNNEADTPDNFQSRRPNTSFCFLDIRSPGLGDTAMYLCATSWDINQPQHFGDGTRLSIL.

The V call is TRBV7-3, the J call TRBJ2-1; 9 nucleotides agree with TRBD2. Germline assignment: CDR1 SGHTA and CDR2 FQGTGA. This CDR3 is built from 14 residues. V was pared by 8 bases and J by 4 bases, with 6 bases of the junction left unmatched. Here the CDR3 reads CASQSGGLYNEQFF. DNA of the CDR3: TGTGCCAGCCAGAGCGGGGGGCTTTACAATGAGCAGTTCTTC.

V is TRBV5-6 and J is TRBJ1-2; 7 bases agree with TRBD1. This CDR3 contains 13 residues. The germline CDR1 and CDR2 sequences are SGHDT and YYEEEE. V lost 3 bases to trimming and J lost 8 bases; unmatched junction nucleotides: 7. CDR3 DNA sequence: TGTGCCAGCAGCTGGCGGACAGGCGGGGGCTACACCTTC. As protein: CASSWRTGGGYTF.

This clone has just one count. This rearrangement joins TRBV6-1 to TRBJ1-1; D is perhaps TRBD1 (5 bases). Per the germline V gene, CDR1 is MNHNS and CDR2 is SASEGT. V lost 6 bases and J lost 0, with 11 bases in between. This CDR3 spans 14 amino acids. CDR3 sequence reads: CASSYDSLNTEAFF. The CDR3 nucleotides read TGTGCCAGCAGCTACGACAGCTTGAACACTGAAGCTTTCTTT.

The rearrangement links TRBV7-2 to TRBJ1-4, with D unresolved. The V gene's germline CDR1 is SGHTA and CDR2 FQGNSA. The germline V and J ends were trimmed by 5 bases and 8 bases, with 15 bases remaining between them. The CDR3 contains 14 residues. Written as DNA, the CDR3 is TGTGCCAGCAGCCCGAATCCGGTCTTCGAAAAACTGTTTTTT. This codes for CASSPNPVFEKLFF.

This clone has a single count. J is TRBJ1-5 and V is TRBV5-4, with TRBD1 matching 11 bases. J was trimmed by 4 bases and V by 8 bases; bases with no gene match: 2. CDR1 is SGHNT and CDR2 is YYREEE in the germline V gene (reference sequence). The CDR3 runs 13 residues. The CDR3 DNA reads TGTGCCAGACGGGACAGGGGGAATCAGCCCCAGCATTTT. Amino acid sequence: CARRDRGNQPQHF.

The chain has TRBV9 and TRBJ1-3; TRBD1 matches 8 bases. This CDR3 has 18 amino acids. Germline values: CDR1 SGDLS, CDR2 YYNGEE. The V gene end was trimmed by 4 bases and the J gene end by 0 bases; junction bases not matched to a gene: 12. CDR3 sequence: CASSPQGGQAYSGNTIYF. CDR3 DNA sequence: TGTGCCAGCAGCCCACAGGGGGGACAGGCCTACTCTGGAAACACCATATATTTT. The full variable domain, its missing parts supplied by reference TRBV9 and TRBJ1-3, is DSGVTQTPKHLITATGQRVTLRCSPRSGDLSVYWYQQSLDQGLQFLIQYYNGEERAKGNILERFSAQQFPDLHSELNLSSLELGDSALYFCASSPQGGQAYSGNTIYFGEGSWLTVV.

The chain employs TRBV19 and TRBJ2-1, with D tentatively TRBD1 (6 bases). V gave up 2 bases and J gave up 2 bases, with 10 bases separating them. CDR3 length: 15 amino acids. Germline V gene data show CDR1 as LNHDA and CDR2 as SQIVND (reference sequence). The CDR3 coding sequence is TGTGCCAGTAGTATAAAAGGGGGTCCCTACAATGAGCAGTTCTTC. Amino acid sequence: CASSIKGGPYNEQFF.

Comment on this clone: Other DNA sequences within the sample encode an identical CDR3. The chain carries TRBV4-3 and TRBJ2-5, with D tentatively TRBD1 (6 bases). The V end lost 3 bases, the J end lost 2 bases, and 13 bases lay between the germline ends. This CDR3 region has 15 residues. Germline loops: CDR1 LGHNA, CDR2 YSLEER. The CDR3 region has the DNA TGCGCCAGCAGCCAGGATGGGGGCCCACAAGAGACCCAGTACTTC. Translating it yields CASSQDGGPQETQYF.

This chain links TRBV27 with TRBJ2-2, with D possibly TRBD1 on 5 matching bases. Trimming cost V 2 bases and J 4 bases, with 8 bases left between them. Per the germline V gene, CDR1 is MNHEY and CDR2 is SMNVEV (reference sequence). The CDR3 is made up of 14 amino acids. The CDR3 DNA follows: TGTGCCAGCAGTTTACCAGGGCCCACCGGGGAGCTGTTTTTT. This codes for CASSLPGPTGELFF.

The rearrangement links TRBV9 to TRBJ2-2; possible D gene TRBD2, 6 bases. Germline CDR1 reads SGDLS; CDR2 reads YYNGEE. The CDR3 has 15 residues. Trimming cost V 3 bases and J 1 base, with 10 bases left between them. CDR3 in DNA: TGTGCCAGCAGCGCCGGGGGTCTGAACACCGGGGAGCTGTTTTTT. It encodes CASSAGGLNTGELFF.

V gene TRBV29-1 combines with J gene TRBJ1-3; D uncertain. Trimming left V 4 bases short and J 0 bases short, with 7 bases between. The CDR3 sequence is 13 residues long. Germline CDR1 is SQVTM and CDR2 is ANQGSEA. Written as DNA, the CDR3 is TGCAGCGTTGTTCCCGTCTCTGGAAACACCATATATTTT. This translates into CSVVPVSGNTIYF. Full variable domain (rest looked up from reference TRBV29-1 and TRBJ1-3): SAVISQKPSRDICQRGTSLTIQCQVDSQVTMMFWYRQQPGQSLTLIATANQGSEATYESGFVIDKFPISRPNLTFSTLTVSNMSPEDSSIYLCSVVPVSGNTIYFGEGSWLTVV.

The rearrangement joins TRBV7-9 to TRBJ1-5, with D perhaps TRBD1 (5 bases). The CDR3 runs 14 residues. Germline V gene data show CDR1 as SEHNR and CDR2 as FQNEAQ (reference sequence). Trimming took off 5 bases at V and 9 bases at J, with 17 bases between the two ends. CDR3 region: CASSPDREWGPQHF. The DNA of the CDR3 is TGTGCCAGCAGCCCTGACAGAGAGTGGGGGCCCCAGCATTTT.

The CDR3 DNA reads TGTGCCAGCAGCTTGACAAGGACAGGGCCAGAGTATAGCAATCAGCCCCAGCATTTT. Its protein is CASSLTRTGPEYSNQPQHF. The rearrangement uses TRBV7-2 and TRBJ1-5; 8 bases map to TRBD1. Germline V gene sequence: CDR1 SGHTA, CDR2 FQGNSA. V shed 3 bases, J shed 0 bases, and the junction held 13 bases outside the gene matches. The CDR3 length is 19 residues.

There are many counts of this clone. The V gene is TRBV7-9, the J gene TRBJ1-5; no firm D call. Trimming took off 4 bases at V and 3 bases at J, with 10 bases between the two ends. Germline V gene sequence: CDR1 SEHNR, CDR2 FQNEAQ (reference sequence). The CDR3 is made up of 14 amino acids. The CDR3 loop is CASSSSVDNQPQHF. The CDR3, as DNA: TGTGCCAGCAGCTCGTCAGTCGACAATCAGCCCCAGCATTTT.

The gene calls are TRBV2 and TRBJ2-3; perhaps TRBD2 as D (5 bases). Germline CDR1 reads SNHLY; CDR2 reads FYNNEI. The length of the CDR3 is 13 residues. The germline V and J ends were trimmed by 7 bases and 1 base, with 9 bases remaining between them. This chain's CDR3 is CASNGEGTDTQYF. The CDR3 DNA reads TGTGCCAGCAACGGGGAAGGCACAGATACGCAGTATTTT.

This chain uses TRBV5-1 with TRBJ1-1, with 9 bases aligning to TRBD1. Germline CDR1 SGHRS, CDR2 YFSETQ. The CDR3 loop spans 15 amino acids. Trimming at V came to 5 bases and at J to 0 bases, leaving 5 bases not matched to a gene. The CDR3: CASRGQGGVNTEAFF. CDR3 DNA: TGCGCCAGCAGGGGACAGGGCGGGGTGAACACTGAAGCTTTCTTT.

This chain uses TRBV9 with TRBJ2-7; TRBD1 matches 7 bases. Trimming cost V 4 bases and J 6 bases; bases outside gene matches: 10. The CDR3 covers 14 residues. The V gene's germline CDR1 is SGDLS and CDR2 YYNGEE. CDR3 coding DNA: TGTGCCAGCAGCACCGGGACAGCCCTCACCGAGCAGTACTTC. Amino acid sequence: CASSTGTALTEQYF.

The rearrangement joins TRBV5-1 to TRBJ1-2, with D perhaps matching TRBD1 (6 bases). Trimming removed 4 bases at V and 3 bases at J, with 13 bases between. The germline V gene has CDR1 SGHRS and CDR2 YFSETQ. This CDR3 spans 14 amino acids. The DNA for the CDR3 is TGCGCCAGCAGCACCAACAGGGTTGACTATGGCTACACCTTC. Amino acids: CASSTNRVDYGYTF.

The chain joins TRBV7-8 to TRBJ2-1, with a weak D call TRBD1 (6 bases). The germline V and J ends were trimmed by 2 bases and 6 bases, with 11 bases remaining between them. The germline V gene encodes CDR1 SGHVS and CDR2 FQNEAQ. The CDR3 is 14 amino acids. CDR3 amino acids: CASSLQQGSNEQFF. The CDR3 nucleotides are TGTGCCAGCAGCTTACAACAGGGTTCCAATGAGCAGTTCTTC.

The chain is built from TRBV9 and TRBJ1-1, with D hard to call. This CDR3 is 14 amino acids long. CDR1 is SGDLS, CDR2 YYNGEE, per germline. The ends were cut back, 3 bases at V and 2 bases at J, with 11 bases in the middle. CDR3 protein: CASSARLRNTEAFF. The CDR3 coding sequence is TGTGCCAGCAGCGCGCGACTGAGAAACACTGAAGCTTTCTTT.

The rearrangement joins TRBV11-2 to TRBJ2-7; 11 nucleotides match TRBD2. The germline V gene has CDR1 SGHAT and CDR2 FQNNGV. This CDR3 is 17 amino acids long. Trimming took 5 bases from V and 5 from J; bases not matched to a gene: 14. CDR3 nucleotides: TGTGCCAGCAGCACCATAGCGGGGGGGCGTGGTTTAAACGAGCAGTACTTC. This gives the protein CASSTIAGGRGLNEQYF.

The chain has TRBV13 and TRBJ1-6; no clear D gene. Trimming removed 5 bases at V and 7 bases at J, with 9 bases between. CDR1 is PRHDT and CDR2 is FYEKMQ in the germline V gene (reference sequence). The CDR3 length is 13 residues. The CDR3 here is CASSPTGNSPLHF. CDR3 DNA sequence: TGTGCCAGCAGCCCGACGGGGAATTCACCCCTCCACTTT.

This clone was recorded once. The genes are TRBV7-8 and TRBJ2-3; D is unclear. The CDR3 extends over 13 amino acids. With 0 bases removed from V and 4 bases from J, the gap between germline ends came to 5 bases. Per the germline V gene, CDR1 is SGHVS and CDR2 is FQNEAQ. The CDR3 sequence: CASSLAGPDTQYF. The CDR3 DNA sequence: TGTGCCAGCAGCTTAGCGGGCCCAGATACGCAGTATTTT.

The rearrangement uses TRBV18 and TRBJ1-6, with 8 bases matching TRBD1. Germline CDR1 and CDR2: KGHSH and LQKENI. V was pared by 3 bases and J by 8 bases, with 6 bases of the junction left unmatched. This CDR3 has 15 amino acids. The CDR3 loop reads CASSPLTGEDSPLHF. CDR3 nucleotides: TGTGCCAGCTCACCGTTGACAGGGGAAGATTCACCCCTCCACTTT.